The rows below give T cell receptor beta chains drawn from one sample of a study of beta chain features in type 1 diabetes. Clones were sequenced by immunoSEQ multiplex PCR, and TCRdb holds only the in-frame ones, with some missing. Here the sample spans under 300,000 clones, around 26% being singletons. The sample was central memory CD4+ T cells from blood. All receptors derive from a man younger than 40 in good health. The CDR3 runs from the conserved cysteine through the conserved F or W. The D gene is left open where the match is weak. A row's size may be missing; if present it is once, few, many or a size class.

J gene,D gene,clone size,V gene,CDR3 protein,CDR3 DNA
TRBJ1-2,.,.,TRBV15,CATSRDSTNYGYTF,TGTGCCACCAGCAGAGATAGTACTAACTATGGCTACACCTTC
TRBJ2-1,.,many,TRBV5-4,CASSPDKFREQFF,TGTGCCAGCAGCCCCGACAAGTTCAGGGAGCAGTTCTTC
TRBJ2-1,.,many,TRBV4-3,CASSQEGYSYNEQFF,TGCGCCAGCAGCCAAGAGGGTTACTCCTACAATGAGCAGTTCTTC
TRBJ1-2,.,few,TRBV18,CASSPQQDVWGYTF,TGTGCCAGCTCACCGCAGCAGGACGTTTGGGGCTACACCTTC
TRBJ2-2,.,.,TRBV7-9,CASSLGSQNTGELFF,TGTGCCAGCAGCTTAGGAAGTCAGAACACCGGGGAGCTGTTTTTT
TRBJ2-7,.,.,TRBV2,CASSENRALYYEQYF,TGTGCCAGCAGTGAAAACAGGGCCCTTTACTACGAGCAGTACTTC
TRBJ2-5,.,few,TRBV10-3,CATKGTQETQYF,TGTGCCACGAAAGGGACTCAGGAGACCCAGTACTTC
TRBJ2-5,TRBD2,.,TRBV7-2,CASSTNSGRETQYF,TGTGCCAGCAGCACGAATAGCGGGAGGGAGACCCAGTACTTC
TRBJ2-5,TRBD2,few,TRBV18,CASASLAGGQETQYF,TGTGCCAGCGCATCGCTAGCGGGAGGCCAAGAGACCCAGTACTTC
TRBJ1-2,TRBD1,few,TRBV7-9,CASSLEGQANYGYTF,TGTGCCAGCAGCTTGGAGGGACAGGCGAACTATGGCTACACCTTC
TRBJ2-4,.,once,TRBV9,CASSPPGENIQYF,TGTGCCAGCAGCCCACCGGGCGAAAACATTCAGTACTTC
TRBJ2-1,.,few,TRBV9,CASSADLYNEQFF,TGTGCCAGCAGCGCGGACCTTTACAATGAGCAGTTCTTC
TRBJ2-5,TRBD1,.,TRBV4-1,CASSQGQGDSETQYF,TGCGCCAGCAGCCAAGGACAGGGGGATTCTGAGACCCAGTACTTC
TRBJ1-1,TRBD1,.,TRBV25-1,CASTPERQGAFLTEAFF,TGTGCCAGCACACCCGAAAGGCAGGGGGCCTTTTTGACTGAAGCTTTCTTT
TRBJ2-3,.,.,TRBV5-4,CASSLSGRTDTQYF,TGTGCCAGCAGCTTATCGGGAAGGACAGATACGCAGTATTTT
TRBJ2-7,.,few,TRBV11-2,CASSLVGVTYEQYF,TGTGCCAGCAGCTTAGTAGGGGTTACCTACGAGCAGTACTTC
TRBJ2-1,.,.,TRBV6-6,CASSATRLEEQFF,TGTGCCAGCAGTGCGACTCGCCTCGAAGAGCAGTTCTTC
TRBJ1-1,TRBD1,few,TRBV7-9,CASSPDRGGMNTEAFF,TGTGCCAGCAGCCCCGACAGGGGAGGTATGAATACTGAAGCTTTCTTT
TRBJ2-5,.,many,TRBV15,CATSRDSTRQETQYF,TGTGCCACCAGCAGAGACTCGACTAGACAAGAGACCCAGTACTTC
TRBJ2-2,.,.,TRBV11-3,CASSYREVGTGELFF,TGTGCCAGCAGCTACAGGGAAGTAGGGACCGGGGAGCTGTTTTTT
TRBJ2-5,TRBD2,few,TRBV30,CAWSQKPGGTQYF,TGTGCCTGGAGCCAAAAACCGGGGGGGACCCAGTACTTC
TRBJ2-3,.,.,TRBV4-3,CASSQDARKDTQYF,TGCGCCAGCAGCCAAGATGCCCGGAAGGATACGCAGTATTTT
TRBJ2-2,.,.,TRBV6-1,CASRGDTGELFF,TGTGCCAGCAGAGGCGATACCGGGGAGCTGTTTTTT
TRBJ2-3,.,.,TRBV5-1,CASSLDLTSQGGTQYF,TGCGCCAGCAGCTTGGATCTCACCTCCCAGGGGGGTACGCAGTATTTT
TRBJ2-1,.,.,TRBV19,CASSRDTTDNEQFF,TGTGCCAGTAGTAGGGACACAACAGACAATGAGCAGTTCTTC
TRBJ2-2,TRBD2,few,TRBV2,CASTSGRSNTGELFF,TGTGCCAGCACTAGCGGGAGGTCGAACACCGGGGAGCTGTTTTTT
TRBJ2-3,.,.,TRBV4-3,CASSQGRARGTDTQYF,TGCGCCAGCAGCCAGGGCAGGGCCCGGGGCACAGATACGCAGTATTTT
TRBJ2-7,TRBD2,.,TRBV5-1,CASSLTSGVVYEQYF,TGCGCCAGCAGCCTGACTAGCGGGGTTGTCTACGAGCAGTACTTC
TRBJ2-7,.,.,TRBV2,CASRRRGSEQYF,TGTGCCAGCAGAAGGAGAGGGTCCGAGCAGTACTTC
TRBJ2-7,.,few,TRBV7-2,CASSLAGTGVYEQYF,TGTGCCAGCAGCTTGGCCGGGACGGGAGTCTACGAGCAGTACTTC
TRBJ2-7,.,few,TRBV28,CASSFGAYEQYF,TGTGCCAGCAGTTTCGGCGCCTACGAGCAGTACTTC
TRBJ2-3,.,.,TRBV4-2,CASRIRDLSTDTQYF,TGTGCCAGCAGGATCCGGGACCTTAGCACAGATACGCAGTATTTT
TRBJ2-5,TRBD2,few,TRBV29-1,CSGARLGGGAGETQYF,TGCAGCGGTGCCCGTCTCGGGGGGGGCGCCGGAGAGACCCAGTACTTC
TRBJ1-5,.,.,TRBV28,CASRIRDRQPQHF,TGTGCCAGCAGAATCAGGGATCGCCAGCCCCAGCATTTT
TRBJ2-2,TRBD2,once,TRBV5-4,CASSFSGANTGELFF,TGTGCCAGCAGCTTTAGCGGGGCGAACACCGGGGAGCTGTTTTTT
TRBJ2-7,TRBD2,.,TRBV6-6,CASKEASGGYEQYF,TGTGCCAGCAAGGAGGCTAGCGGGGGCTACGAGCAGTACTTC
TRBJ2-1,.,once,TRBV4-2,CASSQGMWYNEQFF,TGTGCCAGCAGCCAAGGGATGTGGTACAATGAGCAGTTCTTC
TRBJ2-2,.,many,TRBV7-2,CASSLAPRAGELFF,TGTGCCAGCAGCTTAGCCCCACGGGCCGGGGAGCTGTTTTTT
TRBJ1-6,.,few,TRBV7-2,CASSPRTDSPLHF,TGTGCCAGCAGCCCTCGGACAGATTCACCCCTCCACTTT
TRBJ1-2,.,.,TRBV20-1,CSARDPPGYTF,TGCAGTGCTAGAGATCCCCCTGGTTACACCTTC
TRBJ2-5,.,.,TRBV30,CAWSGDHLQETQYF,TGTGCCTGGAGCGGTGACCACCTCCAAGAGACCCAGTACTTC
TRBJ2-1,TRBD1,few,TRBV19,CASRGKGEKEQFF,TGTGCCAGCAGGGGGAAAGGGGAAAAGGAGCAGTTCTTC
TRBJ2-3,.,.,TRBV25-1,CASSEYNRAADTQYF,TGTGCCAGCAGTGAATATAACAGGGCGGCAGATACGCAGTATTTT
TRBJ2-4,.,.,TRBV6-5,CASSSRPVYSIQYF,TGTGCCAGCAGTTCTAGACCCGTCTATAGCATTCAGTACTTC
TRBJ2-4,.,many,TRBV21-1,CASSSGQSLAKNIQYF,TGTGCCAGCAGCAGTGGCCAGTCTCTAGCCAAAAACATTCAGTACTTC
TRBJ1-3,.,.,TRBV30,CAWADSGLVNTIYF,TGTGCCTGGGCGGACAGTGGATTGGTAAACACCATATATTTT
TRBJ1-1,TRBD1,few,TRBV7-8,CASSRDRDTEAFF,TGTGCCAGCAGCCGAGACAGGGACACTGAAGCTTTCTTT